These 27 T cell receptor beta chains came from one sample sequenced in a study of cytotoxic CD8 clonotypes in ibrutinib-treated CLL. TCRdb keeps only in-frame clones here, not all; method: immunoSEQ multiplex PCR. The table includes fewer than 25,000 clones, about 72% detected once. The sequences come from PBMCs, collected after 24 months of ibrutinib treatment. The receptor set was obtained from a human donor with chronic lymphocytic leukemia.

This clone was detected only once. This chain uses TRBV9 with TRBJ1-1; TRBD1 matches 7 bases. The CDR3 consists of 16 residues. CDR1 is SGDLS, CDR2 YYNGEE, per germline. V trimming: 4 bases; J trimming: 3 bases; junction bases outside the gene matches: 12. The DNA for the CDR3 is TGTGCCAGCAGCCGGGACAGAAGTATTTCAGACACTGAAGCTTTCTTT. It translates to CASSRDRSISDTEAFF.

On this clone: A clone one base away is much larger, so this may be a read error. J is TRBJ1-2 and V is TRBV4-2; D remains unclear. The CDR3 totals 14 residues. V lost 0 bases to trimming and J lost 7 bases, with 12 bases between them. Germline values: CDR1 LGHNA, CDR2 YNFKEQ. Here the CDR3 DNA reads TGTGCCAGCAGCCAAGATTCAAGGGTTGGTGGCTACACCTTC. The encoded protein is CASSQDSRVGGYTF.

The chain joins TRBV18 to TRBJ2-3; D remains unclear. Germline V gene sequence: CDR1 KGHSH, CDR2 LQKENI. The CDR3 runs to 16 residues. The germline V and J ends were trimmed by 0 bases and 0 bases, with 10 bases remaining between them. CDR3 region: CASSPPVGTSTDTQYF. As DNA, the CDR3 is TGTGCCAGCTCACCACCAGTAGGAACTAGCACAGATACGCAGTATTTT.

This chain uses TRBV5-1 with TRBJ1-2; possible D gene TRBD1, 5 bases. CDR1 and CDR2 from the germline V gene are SGHRS and YFSETQ. Trimming removed 2 bases at V and 5 bases at J, with 16 bases between. CDR3 length equals 15 residues. The CDR3 region is CASSLNLEGKYGYTF. Here the CDR3 DNA reads TGCGCCAGCAGCTTAAACTTGGAGGGGAAATATGGCTACACCTTC.

This clone was recorded a few times. The chain uses TRBV19 and TRBJ2-2, with 7 bases aligning to TRBD1. Germline CDR1 is LNHDA and CDR2 is SQIVND (reference sequence). This CDR3 has 16 residues. V shed 6 bases and J 1 base; nucleotides not matched to a gene: 8. As DNA, the CDR3 is TGTGCCAGTAGCACCTACAGGGGCGGGAACACCGGGGAGCTGTTTTTT. Protein: CASSTYRGGNTGELFF.

This clone is termed medium-sized. The CDR3, as DNA: TGCGCCAGCAGCCAAGATCCGGGGGCTTCGAGCAATCAGCCCCAGCATTTT. This sequence encodes CASSQDPGASSNQPQHF. V gene TRBV4-1 combines with J gene TRBJ1-5; D possibly corresponds to TRBD1 (6 bases). The V gene's germline CDR1 is MGHRA and CDR2 YSYEKL. Trimming took 0 bases from V and 1 from J, leaving 13 bases between them. This CDR3 has 17 amino acids.

Only a few counts were recorded for this clone. The chain has TRBV7-9 and TRBJ1-1; D gene uncertain. The CDR3 has 15 amino acids. With 5 bases removed from V and 0 bases from J, the gap between germline ends came to 13 bases. Looked up from germline, CDR1 is SEHNR and CDR2 is FQNEAQ (reference sequence). The CDR3 nucleotides are TGTGCCAGCAGCCCTCGGGAAGGTTTGAACACTGAAGCTTTCTTT. It translates to CASSPREGLNTEAFF.

V gene TRBV18 combines with J gene TRBJ2-1; D uncertain. The CDR3 has 15 residues. V was pared by 2 bases and J by 0 bases, with 8 bases between. Germline CDR1 KGHSH, CDR2 LQKENI. The CDR3, as DNA: TGTGCCAGCTCACCAAATGTAAGCTCCTACAATGAGCAGTTCTTC. It codes for CASSPNVSSYNEQFF.

The chain recombines TRBV14 with TRBJ2-6, with D possibly TRBD1 on 5 matching bases. V lost 1 base, J lost 0 bases, and 10 bases lay in between. CDR3 length: 17 residues. Germline values: CDR1 SGHDN, CDR2 FVKESK. The CDR3 loop is CASSQAFRVSGANVLTF. The DNA of the CDR3 is TGTGCCAGCAGCCAAGCTTTCAGGGTCTCTGGGGCCAACGTCCTGACTTTC.

The V gene is TRBV7-9, the J gene TRBJ2-3, with D perhaps TRBD1 or TRBD2 (5 bases each). The V and J ends lost 6 bases and 6 bases respectively, with 16 bases between them. The CDR3 extends over 14 amino acids. CDR1 is SEHNR, CDR2 FQNEAQ, per germline (reference sequence). The chain's CDR3 is CASRMRGAGDTQYF. The CDR3 DNA follows: TGTGCCAGCAGAATGAGAGGGGCCGGGGATACGCAGTATTTT.

The J gene is TRBJ2-5, the V gene TRBV5-6; 12 nucleotides align to TRBD2. The length of the CDR3 is 14 residues. Per the germline V gene, CDR1 is SGHDT and CDR2 is YYEEEE. V gave up 3 bases and J gave up 6 bases; unmatched junction bases: 3. The CDR3 loop reads CASSSLAGGQTQYF. Written as DNA, the CDR3 is TGTGCCAGCAGCTCACTAGCGGGGGGACAGACCCAGTACTTC.

This clone showed up just a few times. Germline and junction disagree at one end, which may indicate a read error. The genes are TRBV7-7 and TRBJ1-3; D might be TRBD1 (6 bases). CDR1 SSHAT and CDR2 FNYEAQ come from the germline V gene (reference sequence). The CDR3 has 15 residues. CDR3 coding DNA: TGTGCTAGCAGCCCCCGGACAGACTCTGGAAACACCATATATTTT. The encoded protein is CASSPRTDSGNTIYF.

The rearrangement joins TRBV11-2 to TRBJ1-4, with unresolved D. V lost 1 base, J lost 4 bases, and 10 bases lay in between. This CDR3 spans 15 amino acids. CDR1 and CDR2 from the germline V gene are SGHAT and FQNNGV. The CDR3 spells CASSLVPANNEKLFF. CDR3 nucleotide sequence: TGTGCCAGCAGCTTAGTCCCAGCTAATAATGAAAAACTGTTTTTT.

This clone was counted between two and nine times. V is TRBV7-9 and J is TRBJ1-1; D remains ambiguous. The CDR3 totals 14 residues. In germline, CDR1 is SEHNR, CDR2 FQNEAQ (reference sequence). Trimming pared 1 base from V and 13 bases from J, leaving 19 bases between. The CDR3 coding sequence is TGTGCCAGCAGCTTAGAAGTGTTCCGGGAGCTGGGTTTCTTT. It specifies CASSLEVFRELGFF.

This chain uses TRBV10-3 with TRBJ2-2; D is ambiguous. The V end lost 6 bases, the J end lost 8 bases, and 13 bases lay between the germline ends. The CDR3 consists of 13 residues. CDR1 and CDR2 (germline): ENHRY, SYGVKD. In DNA form, the CDR3 reads TGTGCCATCAGAAAGACGGGCCCGGGGGAGCTGTTTTTT. Its translation: CAIRKTGPGELFF.

V gene TRBV9 combines with J gene TRBJ2-7, with 7 bases fitting TRBD1. CDR1 SGDLS and CDR2 YYNGEE come from the germline V gene. The CDR3 runs 16 residues. V gave up 0 bases and J gave up 2 bases; unmatched junction bases: 8. CDR3 region: CASSVASGTDTYEQYF. The CDR3 DNA reads as TGTGCCAGCAGCGTAGCCTCCGGGACAGACACCTACGAGCAGTACTTC.

This clone has a handful of counts. The chain combines TRBV29-1 with TRBJ2-7; 8 positions match TRBD1. Germline V gene data show CDR1 as SQVTM and CDR2 as ANQGSEA. With V trimmed by 4 bases and J by 4 bases, 9 bases remained unmatched. The CDR3 is 14 amino acids. This CDR3 reads CSVVGAGGGYEQYF. CDR3 in DNA: TGCAGCGTTGTCGGGGCAGGGGGCGGGTACGAGCAGTACTTC.

The genes are TRBV9 and TRBJ2-2, with TRBD1 identical over 12 bases. V lost 3 bases and J lost 5; bases outside the gene matches: 8. Per germline, CDR1 SGDLS and CDR2 YYNGEE. This CDR3 spans 17 amino acids. In DNA form, the CDR3 reads TGTGCCAGCAGCGCCCGGGACAGGGGGCTTAGGACCGGGGAGCTGTTTTTT. Its translation: CASSARDRGLRTGELFF.

This sequence joins TRBV4-1 and TRBJ1-4, with D possibly matching TRBD1 (5 bases). This CDR3 comprises 16 residues. V shed 3 bases and J shed 3 bases, with 14 bases lying between them. Per the germline V gene, CDR1 is MGHRA and CDR2 is YSYEKL. The CDR3: CASSQVVGVANEKLFF. The DNA of the CDR3 is TGCGCCAGCAGCCAGGTCGTGGGGGTGGCTAATGAAAAACTGTTTTTT.

V is TRBV7-9 and J is TRBJ2-1; D uncertain. Per the germline V gene, CDR1 is SEHNR and CDR2 is FQNEAQ (reference sequence). The germline V and J ends were trimmed by 1 base and 6 bases, with 7 bases remaining between them. This CDR3 has 13 amino acids. The CDR3 here is CASSLEASNEQFF. For the CDR3, the DNA is TGTGCCAGCAGCTTAGAGGCTAGCAATGAGCAGTTCTTC.

The chain has TRBV7-8 and TRBJ1-2; D call uncertain. CDR3 length: 15 amino acids. Germline CDR1 SGHVS, CDR2 FQNEAQ. Trimming shortened V by 1 base and J by 0 bases, and 9 bases separated the two germline ends. Written as DNA, the CDR3 is TGTGCCAGCAGCTTAGAATGGGTTTCTAACTATGGCTACACCTTC. Protein sequence: CASSLEWVSNYGYTF.

This sequence joins TRBV27 and TRBJ2-1, with 11 bases lining up with TRBD2. Germline V gene lookup returns CDR1 MNHEY and CDR2 SMNVEV (reference sequence). This CDR3 comprises 16 residues. The V and J ends lost 5 bases and 3 bases, in that order; junction bases with no gene match: 6. As DNA, the CDR3 is TGTGCCAGCAGTACCTCCGGGACTAGCGGCTACAATGAGCAGTTCTTC. Translating it yields CASSTSGTSGYNEQFF.

The chain recombines TRBV29-1 with TRBJ2-1; 10 bases line up with TRBD2. CDR1 and CDR2 from the germline V gene are SQVTM and ANQGSEA. V gave up 7 bases and J gave up 3 bases; unmatched junction bases: 3. This CDR3 comprises 13 residues. The CDR3 reads CSAVAGGYNEQFF. CDR3 nucleotides: TGCAGCGCCGTAGCGGGGGGCTACAATGAGCAGTTCTTC.

V and J are TRBV11-2 and TRBJ2-7; D may be TRBD1 (6 bases). This CDR3 spans 12 amino acids. The germline V gene has CDR1 SGHAT and CDR2 FQNNGV. V shed 4 bases and J shed 7 bases, with 11 bases lying between them. The CDR3 loop is CASSSQGEEQYF. The DNA of the CDR3 is TGTGCCAGCAGCTCACAGGGAGAGGAGCAGTACTTC.

This clone was picked up a small number of times. V usage is TRBV10-1 and J usage is TRBJ1-2, with 8 bases that match TRBD1. The germline V gene has CDR1 WNHNN and CDR2 SYGVQD (reference sequence). Trimming removed 2 bases from V and 1 base from J; junction bases left unmatched: 3. The CDR3 runs 15 residues. In DNA, the CDR3 is TGCGCCAGCAGTGAGGTGGACAGGGATAACTATGGCTACACCTTC. Its translation is CASSEVDRDNYGYTF.

The table lists this clone with a count of one. V usage is TRBV19 and J usage is TRBJ2-2; D may match TRBD1 or TRBD2 (5 bases each). The CDR3 length is 16 residues. From germline, CDR1 is LNHDA and CDR2 SQIVND (reference sequence). V shed 5 bases and J shed 6 bases, with 19 bases lying between them. The CDR3 sequence: CASSPRGVPYAGELFF. CDR3 sequence (DNA): TGTGCCAGTAGTCCCCGAGGGGTCCCTTACGCCGGGGAGCTGTTTTTT.

The chain carries TRBV2 and TRBJ2-1, with D perhaps TRBD1 (6 bases). Trimming removed 2 bases at V and 3 bases at J, with 11 bases between. CDR1 is SNHLY and CDR2 is FYNNEI in the germline V gene. CDR3 size: 15 residues. CDR3 in DNA: TGTGCCAGCAGTGAAACAGGGAGCTTCTACAATGAGCAGTTCTTC. The encoded protein is CASSETGSFYNEQFF. The complete variable domain, with remaining parts taken from reference TRBV2 and TRBJ2-1, reads EPEVTQTPSHQVTQMGQEVILRCVPISNHLYFYWYRQILGQKVEFLVSFYNNEISEKSEIFDDQFSVERPDGSNFTLKIRSTKLEDSAMYFCASSETGSFYNEQFFGPGTRLTVL.